This TCR beta chain is drawn from a study of neurological immune-mediated disorders. This clonotype was seen at least ten times. Its specificity is not known. The group of healthy controls was made up of people who were blood bank volunteers in Maryland, USA. Trimming pared 2 bases from V and 4 bases from J, leaving 9 bases between. Germline CDR1 and CDR2: MDHEN and SYDVKM. The CDR3 has 14 residues. Study conclusions and caveats: CDR3 amino acid sequences found in expanded clones were never shared across subjects, suggesting private repertoires in all groups. In HTLV-1-associated myelopathy, TCR clonal expansion was greatest, whereas multiple sclerosis had the least, falling below healthy controls.

cDNA was made by 5'RACE with 10-nucleotide random UMIs. TCRdb re-called the 5' RACE reads through MiXCR, storing one row per CDR3 protein. The table records about 25,000 distinct CDR3 sequences, roughly 6.3% of them present only once. The rearrangement joins TRBV28 to TRBJ1-3; maybe TRBD1 (5 bases). What was sequenced was PBMCs. This sequence originates from a woman aged 40-49 years in good health. DNA for the CDR3: TGTGCCAGCAGTTTAAGGGCAGGGGGAAACACCATATATTTT. Protein: CASSLRAGGNTIYF. Variable domain in full (rest from reference TRBV28 and TRBJ1-3): DVKVTQSSRYLVKRTGEKVFLECVQDMDHENMFWYRQDPGLGLRLIYFSYDVKMKEKGDIPEGYSVSREKKERFSLILESASTNQTSMYLCASSLRAGGNTIYFGEGSWLTVV.